A single sample gave rise to the 31 T cell receptor beta chains below, sequenced in a study of cytotoxic CD8 clonotypes in ibrutinib-treated CLL. Method: immunoSEQ multiplex PCR; TCRdb's copy keeps in-frame clones and lacks some. This repertoire shows under 300,000 clones, around 76% found once; its top ten account for approximately 5.6%. The sample was PBMCs, taken at disease progression, from a patient treated with ibrutinib. These receptors all come from a human donor with chronic lymphocytic leukemia.

The chain is built from TRBV7-2 and TRBJ1-5, with D perhaps TRBD1 (5 bases). The CDR3 runs 16 residues. Germline CDR1 SGHTA, CDR2 FQGNSA. The V gene lost 2 bases and the J gene lost 0 bases, with 11 bases spanning the gap. CDR3 loop: CASSLLGVYSNQPQHF. Here the CDR3 DNA reads TGTGCCAGCAGCTTATTAGGGGTCTATAGCAATCAGCCCCAGCATTTT.

V gene TRBV7-9 combines with J gene TRBJ1-6, with TRBD1 matching 9 bases. The CDR3 is 15 amino acids. Germline trimming cut 1 base from V and 6 bases from J; bases unmatched to any gene: 1. Germline CDR1 reads SEHNR; CDR2 reads FQNEAQ (reference sequence). The CDR3 protein is CASSLGQGGNSPLHF. CDR3 nucleotides: TGTGCCAGCAGCTTAGGACAGGGGGGTAATTCACCCCTCCACTTT. The full variable domain, rest sourced from reference TRBV7-9 and TRBJ1-6, is DTGVSQNPRHKITKRGQNVTFRCDPISEHNRLYWYRQTLGQGPEFLTYFQNEAQLEKSRLLSDRFSAERPKGSFSTLEIQRTEQGDSAMYLCASSLGQGGNSPLHFGNGTRLTVT.

The rearrangement uses TRBV13 and TRBJ2-7, with TRBD2 matching over 10 bases. Germline V lookup: CDR1 PRHDT, CDR2 FYEKMQ (reference sequence). This CDR3 has 15 amino acids. With 1 base clipped from V and 4 bases from J, the junction kept 4 bases outside the gene matches. Here the CDR3 reads CASSLASGRVYEQYF. For the CDR3, the DNA is TGTGCCAGCAGCTTAGCTAGCGGGAGAGTTTACGAGCAGTACTTC.

The J gene is TRBJ2-3, the V gene TRBV2; 9 bases map to TRBD2. With 6 bases clipped from V and 0 bases from J, the junction kept 4 bases outside the gene matches. The CDR3 has 15 amino acids. Germline V gene lookup returns CDR1 SNHLY and CDR2 FYNNEI. The CDR3 spells CASSRLAASTDTQYF. In DNA, the CDR3 is TGTGCCAGCAGCAGACTAGCGGCTAGCACAGATACGCAGTATTTT.

The rearrangement links TRBV19 to TRBJ2-2, with 7 bases lining up with TRBD2. The V gene end was trimmed by 7 bases and the J gene end by 1 base; junction bases not matched to a gene: 6. CDR1 is LNHDA, CDR2 SQIVND, per germline (reference sequence). This CDR3 comprises 15 residues. Written as DNA, the CDR3 is TGTGCCAGTACCCCATCTAGCGGGAACACCGGGGAGCTGTTTTTT. Its translation: CASTPSSGNTGELFF.

The sample holds one count of this clone. The rearrangement links TRBV7-9 to TRBJ2-5, with no clear D. V was cut by 5 bases and J by 0 bases, with 10 bases left in between. CDR3 size: 14 residues. Germline V gene sequence: CDR1 SEHNR, CDR2 FQNEAQ (reference sequence). CDR3 sequence: CASSLLRDQETQYF. In DNA, the CDR3 is TGTGCCAGCAGCCTACTCCGGGACCAAGAGACCCAGTACTTC.

This clone came up a few times. The chain recombines TRBV7-2 with TRBJ2-2, with D unclear. This CDR3 has 13 residues. Germline values: CDR1 SGHTA, CDR2 FQGNSA. The V end was cut by 5 bases, the J end by 4 bases, with 8 bases between. CDR3 in amino acids: CASSLQLTGELFF. The CDR3 region has the DNA TGTGCCAGCAGCCTGCAGCTCACCGGGGAGCTGTTTTTT. Full variable domain (rest looked up from reference TRBV7-2 and TRBJ2-2): GAGVSQSPSNKVTEKGKDVELRCDPISGHTALYWYRQSLGQGLEFLIYFQGNSAPDKSGLPSDRFSAERTGGSVSTLTIQRTQQEDSAVYLCASSLQLTGELFFGEGSRLTVL.

This clone was detected a few times. V is TRBV5-1 and J is TRBJ2-3; a possible D gene is TRBD1 (5 bases). Deletions cut 5 bases from V and 3 bases from J, with 19 bases between. There are 16 residues in the CDR3. Germline CDR1 SGHRS, CDR2 YFSETQ. CDR3 in amino acids: CASRNAAREGTDTQYF. The CDR3, as DNA: TGCGCCAGCAGAAACGCGGCCAGGGAAGGTACAGATACGCAGTATTTT.

The chain is built from TRBV15 and TRBJ1-6, with 8 bases that match TRBD1. The CDR3 extends over 14 amino acids. Trimming cost V 5 bases and J 4 bases; bases outside gene matches: 1. Per the germline V gene, CDR1 is LNHNV and CDR2 is YYDKDF (reference sequence). Here the CDR3 reads CATSGQGYNSPLHF. CDR3 coding DNA: TGTGCCACCAGCGGACAGGGATATAATTCACCCCTCCACTTT. Together with reference TRBV15 and TRBJ1-6, the CDR3 gives the full variable domain: DAMVIQNPRYQVTQFGKPVTLSCSQTLNHNVMYWYQQKSSQAPKLLFHYYDKDFNNEADTPDNFQSRRPNTSFCFLDIRSPGLGDTAMYLCATSGQGYNSPLHFGNGTRLTVT.

Remarks on this clone: One junction end does not reproduce the germline sequence, and a read error may be involved. The chain employs TRBV20-1 and TRBJ2-7; D possibly corresponds to TRBD2 (6 bases). Germline CDR1 DFQATT, CDR2 SNEGSKA (reference sequence). CDR3 length: 11 residues. CDR3 region: CSAREGLHLNF. The CDR3 nucleotides are TGCAGTGCTAGAGAGGGACTGCACCTCAACTTC.

V usage is TRBV4-1 and J usage is TRBJ1-4; D ambiguous. CDR1 and CDR2 from the germline V gene are MGHRA and YSYEKL. The CDR3 runs to 16 residues. The germline V and J ends were trimmed by 4 bases and 8 bases, with 20 bases remaining between them. In DNA form, the CDR3 reads TGCGCCAGCAGCCCCGTCGTGGACCACGACGGCGAAAAACTGTTTTTT. This sequence encodes CASSPVVDHDGEKLFF.

The V and J genes are TRBV9 and TRBJ1-6; D gene unclear. The CDR3 extends over 15 amino acids. Between the trimmed V and J ends, which lost 1 base and 6 bases, there was a span of 11 bases. The germline V gene has CDR1 SGDLS and CDR2 YYNGEE. In DNA, the CDR3 is TGTGCCAGCAGCGTAAACGCACTTGCTAATTCACCCCTCCACTTT. This codes for CASSVNALANSPLHF.

The chain is built from TRBV7-8 and TRBJ2-1; D may be TRBD2 (5 bases). Germline CDR1 is SGHVS and CDR2 is FQNEAQ. V lost 4 bases and J lost 6, with 19 bases in between. The CDR3 consists of 16 residues. CDR3 bases: TGTGCCAGCAGCTCAAGACTAAGCACTTTCTCCAATGAGCAGTTCTTC. It encodes CASSSRLSTFSNEQFF.

The chain links TRBV11-1 to TRBJ2-1, with a weak D call TRBD2 (6 bases). CDR1 is SGHAT, CDR2 FQDESV, per germline (reference sequence). The CDR3 runs to 17 residues. The V end lost 1 base, the J end lost 4 bases, and 17 bases lay between the germline ends. CDR3 in DNA: TGTGCCAGCAGCTTAGGGCCGCTGGCAGGAGGGTACAATGAGCAGTTCTTC. Amino acids: CASSLGPLAGGYNEQFF.

The gene calls are TRBV6-5 and TRBJ2-7; D may match TRBD1 or TRBD2 (5 bases each). CDR1 MNHEY and CDR2 SVGAGI come from the germline V gene. This CDR3 contains 14 residues. The V end was cut by 6 bases, the J end by 3 bases, with 15 bases between. Written as DNA, the CDR3 is TGTGCCAGCAGCTGGGACGATTCCCTCTACGAGCAGTACTTC. Translation: CASSWDDSLYEQYF.

This clone was found a few times. The chain links TRBV10-3 to TRBJ2-7; TRBD1 matches 7 bases. V was pared by 4 bases and J by 1 base, with 4 bases of the junction left unmatched. Per the germline V gene, CDR1 is ENHRY and CDR2 is SYGVKD. This CDR3 has 14 residues. The CDR3 sequence: CAISGGQNSYEQYF. For the CDR3, the DNA is TGTGCCATCAGTGGGGGACAGAATTCCTACGAGCAGTACTTC.

This clone was seen a single time. The chain links TRBV4-1 to TRBJ2-5; D remains unclear. Deletions cut 1 base from V and 0 bases from J, with 9 bases between. Germline lookup yields CDR1 MGHRA and CDR2 YSYEKL. The CDR3 runs to 15 residues. The CDR3 DNA is TGCGCCAGCAGCCAAGCTGGGCATAACCAAGAGACCCAGTACTTC. Translated, it gives CASSQAGHNQETQYF.

The chain links TRBV25-1 to TRBJ1-2; D remains unclear. Germline V gene data show CDR1 as MGHDK and CDR2 as SYGVNS. V was shortened by 3 bases and J by 7 bases, with 15 bases between the two germline ends. This CDR3 is 14 amino acids long. The CDR3 DNA sequence: TGTGCCAGCAGTGATTTCCCCTTTCTCGGTGGCTACACCTTC. Translated: CASSDFPFLGGYTF.

This clone was counted a few times. The chain carries TRBV7-2 and TRBJ2-3; 7 bases map to TRBD1. J lost 3 bases, V lost 7 bases, and 10 bases had no gene match. Germline V CDR1 and CDR2: SGHTA, FQGNSA. The CDR3 runs to 15 residues. The CDR3 reads CASTPYRGQTDTQYF. The CDR3 coding sequence is TGTGCCAGCACCCCCTACAGGGGCCAGACAGATACGCAGTATTTT. Full variable domain (remainder filled in from reference TRBV7-2 and TRBJ2-3): GAGVSQSPSNKVTEKGKDVELRCDPISGHTALYWYRQSLGQGLEFLIYFQGNSAPDKSGLPSDRFSAERTGGSVSTLTIQRTQQEDSAVYLCASTPYRGQTDTQYFGPGTRLTVL.

The CDR3 nucleotides read TGTGCCAGCAGCCCCTCCCGGGACAGGGGATCGGGGAATGAAAAACTGTTTTTT. It specifies CASSPSRDRGSGNEKLFF. The chain links TRBV11-2 to TRBJ1-4; the match to TRBD1 covers 10 bases. The CDR3 length is 18 residues. Germline values: CDR1 SGHAT, CDR2 FQNNGV. The ends lost 5 bases at V and 5 bases at J; junction bases unmatched: 14.

CDR3 in amino acids: CASSVGLAGDDEQFF. DNA of the CDR3: TGTGCCAGCAGCGTTGGACTAGCGGGAGACGATGAGCAGTTCTTC. The chain links TRBV9 to TRBJ2-1; 13 bases agree with TRBD2. CDR3 length equals 15 residues. V gave up 2 bases and J gave up 8 bases; unmatched junction bases: 4. Germline V gene lookup returns CDR1 SGDLS and CDR2 YYNGEE.

The chain recombines TRBV7-9 with TRBJ1-3; D ambiguous. The CDR3 runs to 12 residues. Trimming shortened V by 5 bases and J by 6 bases, and 8 bases separated the two germline ends. Per the germline V gene, CDR1 is SEHNR and CDR2 is FQNEAQ (reference sequence). CDR3: CASSNSLNTIYF. Here the CDR3 DNA reads TGTGCCAGCAGCAATAGCCTAAACACCATATATTTT.

The rearrangement uses TRBV29-1 and TRBJ1-2; 8 bases agree with TRBD1. In germline, CDR1 is SQVTM, CDR2 ANQGSEA. CDR3 size: 11 residues. J lost 6 bases, V lost 8 bases, and 5 bases had no gene match. CDR3 sequence reads: CSSWDRNGYTF. CDR3 sequence (DNA): TGCAGCTCGTGGGACAGGAATGGCTACACCTTC.

The chain couples TRBV7-9 to TRBJ2-5; 8 bases agree with TRBD1. This CDR3 is 15 amino acids long. V lost 1 base, J lost 4 bases, and 5 bases stayed unmatched. Germline values: CDR1 SEHNR, CDR2 FQNEAQ (reference sequence). The CDR3 nucleotides are TGTGCCAGCAGCTTAGTCCCCAGGGGGCGAGAGACCCAGTACTTC. Protein: CASSLVPRGRETQYF.

The genes are TRBV18 and TRBJ2-5; D unclear. Trimming took off 7 bases at V and 3 bases at J, with 18 bases between the two ends. CDR1 and CDR2 from the germline V gene are KGHSH and LQKENI. The CDR3 spans 15 residues. The DNA for the CDR3 is TGTGCCAGCTTCAGAAGCTGGATGGAAAAAGAGACCCAGTACTTC. Translation gives CASFRSWMEKETQYF. Together with reference TRBV18 and TRBJ2-5, the CDR3 gives the full variable domain: NAGVMQNPRHLVRRRGQEARLRCSPMKGHSHVYWYRQLPEEGLKFMVYLQKENIIDESGMPKERFSAEFPKEGPSILRIQQVVRGDSAAYFCASFRSWMEKETQYFGPGTRLLVL.

A word on this clone: Other DNA sequences within the sample encode an identical CDR3. CDR3 in amino acids: CASSFSGTDTQYF. CDR3 nucleotide sequence: TGTGCCAGCAGCTTTAGCGGCACAGATACGCAGTATTTT. The chain combines TRBV11-3 with TRBJ2-3; D is possibly TRBD2 (5 bases). The V gene's germline CDR1 is SGHNT and CDR2 YENEEA. Trimming pared 3 bases from V and 1 base from J, leaving 5 bases between. The CDR3 covers 13 residues.

The rearrangement links TRBV9 to TRBJ2-2, with D perhaps TRBD2 (5 bases). V lost 0 bases and J lost 6, with 15 bases in between. This CDR3 is built from 16 residues. Germline V gives CDR1 SGDLS, CDR2 YYNGEE. The CDR3 sequence is CASSVVAGYLAGELFF. The CDR3 bases are TGTGCCAGCAGCGTAGTGGCGGGCTACCTCGCCGGGGAGCTGTTTTTT.

The V and J genes are TRBV4-3 and TRBJ2-1, with 9 bases lining up with TRBD2. V dropped 4 bases and J dropped 3; count of bases not matched to a gene: 4. Germline assignment: CDR1 LGHNA and CDR2 YSLEER. This CDR3 is 15 amino acids long. The CDR3 is CASSRQTSGYNEQFF. CDR3 DNA: TGCGCCAGCAGCCGTCAGACTAGCGGCTACAATGAGCAGTTCTTC.

V is TRBV19 and J is TRBJ2-2; the D call may be TRBD1 or TRBD2 (5 bases each). The CDR3 has 15 residues. Germline V lookup: CDR1 LNHDA, CDR2 SQIVND (reference sequence). The germline V and J ends were trimmed by 7 bases and 4 bases, with 16 bases remaining between them. Here the CDR3 reads CASTRQWAGTGELFF. DNA for the CDR3: TGTGCCAGTACCAGACAGTGGGCGGGCACCGGGGAGCTGTTTTTT. The full variable domain, rest sourced from reference TRBV19 and TRBJ2-2, is DGGITQSPKYLFRKEGQNVTLSCEQNLNHDAMYWYRQDPGQGLRLIYYSQIVNDFQKGDIAEGYSVSREKKESFPLTVTSAQKNPTAFYLCASTRQWAGTGELFFGEGSRLTVL.

This chain uses TRBV11-2 with TRBJ2-7; D is unresolved. The germline CDR1 and CDR2 sequences are SGHAT and FQNNGV. V lost 0 bases and J lost 0, with 3 bases in between. This CDR3 spans 13 amino acids. The CDR3 protein is CASSLEHSYEQYF. The CDR3 bases are TGTGCCAGCAGCTTAGAACACTCCTACGAGCAGTACTTC.

The J gene is TRBJ1-1, the V gene TRBV18, with D unclear. The V end lost 3 bases, the J end lost 7 bases, and 12 bases lay between the germline ends. CDR1 KGHSH and CDR2 LQKENI come from the germline V gene. The CDR3 sequence is 13 residues long. The CDR3 coding sequence is TGTGCCAGCTCACCCGTGGAGGTGGGTGAAGCTTTCTTT. Translation: CASSPVEVGEAFF.